This entry describes one T cell receptor beta chain. Its antigen is unknown. The junction departs from the called germline gene at one end, perhaps through a read error. This entry is derived from a study of radiation and T cells in renal cell carcinoma (dated by TCRdb to 2018 to 2021). About the study as a whole: The samples were obtained from a clinical trial, where primary renal cell carcinomas were treated with 15 Gy stereotactic body radiation therapy and then removed by nephrectomy 4 weeks afterward. In total, around 53 samples, comprising roughly 25 tumors and some 27 peripheral blood samples, were subjected to TCR beta sequencing. A total of 4,016,671 unique CDR3 nucleotide sequences, encoding fewer than 3,000,000 unique CDR3 amino acid sequences, were found across all 55 or so samples.

Following the manufacturer's recommendations, the immunoSEQ kit was used to generate TCR beta libraries from genomic DNA. To prepare the libraries, a first multiplex PCR with proprietary primers was run, followed by a second PCR that added unique barcodes, and a bead cleanup was done after each round. A positive control reaction and a negative control reaction, both provided in the kit, were run with every batch of samples. The final libraries were assessed on an Agilent 4200 TapeStation D1000 ScreenTape, pooled by volume, and quantified by qPCR. Sequencing was performed on an Illumina NextSeq500 with a MidOutput 150-cycle cartridge, and 156 Read1 and 15 Index1 cycles were run with kit custom primers. The pooled library was loaded at about 1 pM with approximately 20% PhiX control spiked in. In the paper's pipeline: The vendor-processed data were analyzed in R, and a clonotype was defined as all T cells that share the same CDR3 nucleotide sequence. In the clone abundance analyses, frequencies in each sample were normalized to that sample's 10,000 most abundant clones. Public T cell clones, averaging fewer than five per sample, were removed before analysis. A difference in abundance of at least 32-fold between compartments was used to define tumor-enriched and baseline blood-enriched clonotypes. A beta-binomial differential abundance model was used to identify clonotypes that expanded or contracted between blood time points. Tumor-blood repertoire similarity was measured with the Baroni-Urbani and Buser coefficient, and group comparisons used two-tailed Wilcoxon tests in R. TCRdb re-hosts the immuneACCESS table, in-frame sequences only. Its copies lack some clones; in the studies checked, an unresolved V gene accounts for under half of them, and the cause for the rest is not known. V and J calls and clone size follow that table, whereas D and trimming were derived from the DNA. The sample yields tens of thousands of clones; roughly three quarters were counted once. The top ten constitute under 7.5% of the sample.

General study outcomes and caveats: Because the trial had a single-armed design, the trial could not examine how radiation dose or scheduling affected the TCR repertoire. Changes in the blood repertoire were not tracked past 4 weeks after treatment. Because pretreatment tumor biopsies were not available, the baseline intratumoral presence of clonotypes could not be determined. In blood, the top tumor clonotypes increased between baseline and 2 weeks post-radiation and then shrank by 4 weeks, which suggests that tumor-resident clones expanded only transiently.

As encoded in the germline V gene, CDR1 is LGHNA while CDR2 is YSLEER. Including cysteine and phenylalanine, the CDR3 has 17 amino acids. The only DNA kept is the CDR3, 51 bases in frame from the first base. Taken with the paper, the label for time point translates to: baseline pretreatment blood. The sample's treatment or condition label, in plain terms: 15 Gy SBRT to primary tumor, nephrectomy 4 weeks later. To follow tumor-enriched clonotypes, peripheral blood was collected serially from radiation-treated patients at baseline and again at 2 weeks and 4 weeks after SBRT. Every patient's renal cell carcinoma showed clear cell pathology. The QIAamp DNA Blood Mini Kit (Qiagen) was used to prepare genomic DNA for TCR sequencing. The analyses included just those samples that passed every quality control check.

The input for sequencing was blood, taken from a patient whose treatment included radiotherapy and nephrectomy. The receptor chain draws on TRBV4-3 and TRBJ2-1; perhaps TRBD2 is the D gene, with 7 bases matching. The sequence was collected from a man aged 55 to 69 with renal cell carcinoma. The CDR3 protein: CASGQVRGGAKGNEQFF. The DNA sequence is TGCGCCAGCGGCCAAGTGCGAGGGGGGGCCAAGGGGAATGAGCAGTTCTTC.